The 9 T cell receptor beta chains in this list originate from one sample, sequenced in a study of shared clonotypes between healthy human individuals. Method: immunoSEQ multiplex PCR; TCRdb's copy keeps in-frame clones and lacks some. The sample lists millions of clones; around 95% were seen once. The sample taken for sequencing was naive CD4+ T cells sorted from blood. The subset is: CD45RA+ positively selected. The source is a man aged 18-30 years in good health.

This rearrangement joins TRBV11-2 to TRBJ2-5; tentatively, D is TRBD2 (5 bases). Germline V CDR1 and CDR2: SGHAT, FQNNGV. The V end lost 1 base, the J end lost 4 bases, and 10 bases lay between the germline ends. There are 14 residues in the CDR3. The CDR3 here is CASSLVGRGETQYF. As DNA, the CDR3 is TGTGCCAGCAGCTTAGTCGGACGGGGAGAGACCCAGTACTTC.

The rearrangement uses TRBV10-3 and TRBJ2-2; D is unclear. Germline CDR1 ENHRY, CDR2 SYGVKD. This CDR3 comprises 13 residues. V gave up 2 bases and J gave up 5 bases, with 6 bases separating them. The CDR3 is CAISEMLTGELFF. CDR3 DNA: TGTGCCATCAGTGAGATGTTAACCGGGGAGCTGTTTTTT.

The chain uses TRBV29-1 and TRBJ2-7; TRBD1 matches at 7 bases. The CDR3 totals 15 residues. Germline V gene sequence: CDR1 SQVTM, CDR2 ANQGSEA. The V and J ends lost 4 bases and 2 bases, in that order; junction bases with no gene match: 11. The CDR3 protein is CSVVRGRDSTYEQYF. In DNA form, the CDR3 reads TGCAGCGTTGTTCGGGGAAGGGACAGCACCTACGAGCAGTACTTC.

The chain combines TRBV10-2 with TRBJ1-3; TRBD1 is a possible D gene (5 bases). Germline loops: CDR1 WSHSY, CDR2 SAAADI. V lost 1 base and J lost 2, with 9 bases in between. The CDR3 contains 15 residues. CDR3 loop: CASSEWGITGNTIYF. DNA for the CDR3: TGCGCCAGCAGTGAGTGGGGGATTACTGGAAACACCATATATTTT.

Note on this clone: At the DNA level, this CDR3 is encoded by other sequences in the same sample as well. This sequence joins TRBV7-8 and TRBJ2-7; 8 bases agree with TRBD1. In germline, CDR1 is SGHVS, CDR2 FQNEAQ. V gave up 4 bases and J gave up 2 bases; unmatched junction bases: 4. CDR3 length equals 14 residues. CDR3 sequence reads: CASSSRQGTYEQYF. DNA for the CDR3: TGTGCCAGCAGCTCTCGACAGGGGACCTACGAGCAGTACTTC.

Worth noting for this clone: Other DNA sequences of this sample code for an identical CDR3. The J gene is TRBJ2-6, the V gene TRBV6-1; 7 bases align to TRBD1. Germline V gene sequence: CDR1 MNHNS, CDR2 SASEGT. This CDR3 spans 14 amino acids. V trimming: 6 bases; J trimming: 4 bases; junction bases outside the gene matches: 3. CDR3 loop: CASRTGSGANVLTF. DNA of the CDR3: TGTGCCAGCAGGACAGGGTCCGGGGCCAACGTCCTGACTTTC.

The genes are TRBV13 and TRBJ2-5; D is undetermined. Between the trimmed V and J ends, which lost 5 bases and 3 bases, there was a span of 13 bases. Germline V CDR1 and CDR2: PRHDT, FYEKMQ (reference sequence). This CDR3 comprises 14 residues. The CDR3 loop is CASSADLLKETQYF. In DNA, the CDR3 is TGTGCCAGCAGCGCGGACCTCCTTAAAGAGACCCAGTACTTC.

This sequence joins TRBV28 and TRBJ1-4; tentative D call: TRBD1 (6 bases). V dropped 4 bases and J dropped 8 bases, with 17 bases sitting between them. This CDR3 has 15 amino acids. CDR1 MDHEN and CDR2 SYDVKM come from the germline V gene. In DNA, the CDR3 is TGTGCCAGCAGTTCGGAGGGGGGAGGAGAGGAAAAACTGTTTTTT. This translates into CASSSEGGGEEKLFF.

On this clone: The sample carries other DNA sequences with the same CDR3. V and J are TRBV29-1 and TRBJ1-1; D is possibly TRBD1 (5 bases). CDR3 length: 13 amino acids. With 6 bases removed from V and 0 bases from J, the gap between germline ends came to 11 bases. CDR1 and CDR2 (germline): SQVTM, ANQGSEA. In DNA, the CDR3 is TGCAGCGTCCGACAGACTATGAACACTGAAGCTTTCTTT. Protein: CSVRQTMNTEAFF. The complete variable domain, with remaining parts taken from reference TRBV29-1 and TRBJ1-1, reads SAVISQKPSRDICQRGTSLTIQCQVDSQVTMMFWYRQQPGQSLTLIATANQGSEATYESGFVIDKFPISRPNLTFSTLTVSNMSPEDSSIYLCSVRQTMNTEAFFGQGTRLTVV.